These 28 T cell receptor beta chains came from one sample sequenced in a study of cytomegalovirus exposure and HLA in healthy donors. PCR employed 60 Vbeta and 13 Jbeta primers. The table came from immunoSEQ multiplex PCR; TCRdb's copy has only in-frame clones and leaves some out. The sample yields around 210,000 clones, about 88% seen once. What was sequenced was PBMCs. These receptors were taken from a girl aged 2 to 9 in good health and CMV-seronegative.

This clone has more than one count but fewer than ten. The chain employs TRBV2 and TRBJ2-1; D unclear. Deletions cut 4 bases from V and 9 bases from J, with 4 bases between. The CDR3 has 10 amino acids. Germline values: CDR1 SNHLY, CDR2 FYNNEI. CDR3 nucleotides: TGTGCCAGCAGTGTCTTTGAGCAGTTCTTC. This sequence encodes CASSVFEQFF.

This chain connects TRBV7-9 to TRBJ2-7; 7 bases fit TRBD1. Germline V gene data show CDR1 as SEHNR and CDR2 as FQNEAQ (reference sequence). Losses at the gene ends were 2 bases for V and 3 bases for J; bases not matched to a gene: 7. This CDR3 contains 15 residues. The CDR3 is CASSLQAGGIYEQYF. CDR3 DNA: TGTGCCAGCAGCTTACAGGCAGGGGGAATCTACGAGCAGTACTTC.

The J gene is TRBJ1-2, the V gene TRBV27, with unresolved D. The CDR3 sequence is 12 residues long. V gave up 7 bases and J gave up 7 bases, with 13 bases separating them. Germline V gene sequence: CDR1 MNHEY, CDR2 SMNVEV (reference sequence). CDR3 sequence reads: CASKAGVFGYTF. Written as DNA, the CDR3 is TGTGCCAGCAAGGCGGGCGTTTTTGGCTACACCTTC.

V gene TRBV13 combines with J gene TRBJ2-7, with TRBD1 matching over 7 bases. CDR3 length: 14 amino acids. CDR1 is PRHDT, CDR2 FYEKMQ, per germline (reference sequence). Unmatched junction bases numbered 8, after V lost 5 bases and J lost 4 bases. The CDR3 DNA sequence: TGTGCCAGCAGCAGGGGGCTCGAACTATACGAGCAGTACTTC. Amino acid sequence: CASSRGLELYEQYF.

The chain recombines TRBV6-1 with TRBJ2-2; TRBD2 might be the D (5 bases). Per germline, CDR1 MNHNS and CDR2 SASEGT. The CDR3 runs 15 residues. The CDR3 DNA reads as TGTGCTCTTAGGAGGTTAACACCGAACACCGGGGAGCTGTTTTTT. Amino acid sequence: CALRRLTPNTGELFF.

The chain combines TRBV11-2 with TRBJ2-1; D is uncertain. Germline-derived CDR1 and CDR2 are SGHAT and FQNNGV. Trimming stripped 3 bases from V and 0 bases from J, with 12 bases between. The CDR3 is made up of 16 amino acids. This CDR3 is CASSFRSDSSYNEQFF. The CDR3 DNA reads as TGTGCCAGCAGCTTTAGGAGCGATAGCTCCTACAATGAGCAGTTCTTC.

This clone was found a few times. This chain links TRBV5-1 with TRBJ2-3; 7 bases map to TRBD1. The CDR3 length is 14 residues. J lost 2 bases, V lost 4 bases, and 4 bases had no gene match. The germline V gene has CDR1 SGHRS and CDR2 YFSETQ. The CDR3 DNA reads TGCGCCAGCAGCCCAGACAGGGCCACAGATACGCAGTATTTT. As protein: CASSPDRATDTQYF.

The genes are TRBV19 and TRBJ2-3; the match to TRBD1 covers 9 bases. Losses at the gene ends were 6 bases for V and 4 bases for J; bases not matched to a gene: 5. CDR3 size: 14 residues. Germline V gene lookup returns CDR1 LNHDA and CDR2 SQIVND (reference sequence). CDR3 protein: CASRLTGGADTQYF. The CDR3, as DNA: TGTGCCAGTAGACTTACAGGGGGCGCAGATACGCAGTATTTT.

CDR3 in amino acids: CASSGTELYLNTEAFF. The CDR3 DNA follows: TGCGCCAGCAGTGGGACAGAGCTGTATCTGAACACTGAAGCTTTCTTT. The rearrangement uses TRBV10-2 and TRBJ1-1; D may be TRBD1 (6 bases). Trimming cost V 4 bases and J 0 bases, with 15 bases left between them. CDR3 length equals 16 residues. CDR1 and CDR2 from the germline V gene are WSHSY and SAAADI.

The gene calls are TRBV6-1 and TRBJ1-2; 7 positions match TRBD1. Germline assignment: CDR1 MNHNS and CDR2 SASEGT. There are 13 residues in the CDR3. V lost 8 bases, J lost 6 bases, and 9 bases stayed unmatched. CDR3 region: CASAKQGRNGYTF. Written as DNA, the CDR3 is TGTGCCAGCGCAAAACAGGGGCGGAATGGCTACACCTTC.

The chain is built from TRBV5-8 and TRBJ1-6; 7 bases are a match to TRBD1. Looked up from germline, CDR1 is SGHTS and CDR2 is YDEGEE. The CDR3 has 14 residues. J lost 6 bases, V lost 4 bases, and 4 bases had no gene match. This chain's CDR3 is CASSPRQGNSPLHF. The CDR3 DNA is TGTGCCAGCAGCCCCAGACAGGGTAATTCACCCCTCCACTTT.

This clone was detected a few times. The V and J genes are TRBV11-2 and TRBJ2-7, with 9 positions matching TRBD1. Germline V gene data show CDR1 as SGHAT and CDR2 as FQNNGV. This CDR3 region has 17 residues. V gave up 1 base and J gave up 3 bases; unmatched junction bases: 10. The CDR3 spells CASSLGWTGALFYEQYF. The CDR3 nucleotides are TGTGCCAGCAGCTTAGGCTGGACAGGGGCTCTTTTCTACGAGCAGTACTTC.

V gene TRBV5-1 combines with J gene TRBJ2-7; 11 bases agree with TRBD1. The trim removed 1 base at V and 4 bases at J, leaving 7 bases unmatched. Germline CDR1 SGHRS, CDR2 YFSETQ. The CDR3 is made up of 16 amino acids. The CDR3 reads CASSLSGQGVTYEQYF. The CDR3 DNA reads as TGCGCCAGCAGCTTGTCGGGACAGGGGGTCACTTACGAGCAGTACTTC.

The V gene is TRBV27, the J gene TRBJ2-7; 7 bases map to TRBD1. Trimming cost V 5 bases and J 7 bases; bases outside gene matches: 8. Germline loops: CDR1 MNHEY, CDR2 SMNVEV (reference sequence). This CDR3 has 13 residues. As DNA, the CDR3 is TGTGCCAGCAGTCTCGGGACAGCTAATGAGCAGTACTTC. This translates into CASSLGTANEQYF.

The chain employs TRBV7-6 and TRBJ2-1; perhaps TRBD1 as D (6 bases). V gave up 4 bases and J gave up 2 bases, with 6 bases separating them. This CDR3 comprises 13 residues. Germline loops: CDR1 SGHVS, CDR2 FNYEAQ. CDR3 residues: CASSYRAYNEQFF. The DNA of the CDR3 is TGTGCCAGCAGCTACAGGGCCTACAATGAGCAGTTCTTC. Full variable domain (rest looked up from reference TRBV7-6 and TRBJ2-1): GAGVSQSPRYKVTKRGQDVALRCDPISGHVSLYWYRQALGQGPEFLTYFNYEAQQDKSGLPNDRFSAERPEGSISTLTIQRTEQRDSAMYRCASSYRAYNEQFFGPGTRLTVL.

This chain uses TRBV9 with TRBJ1-5; D gene unclear. Germline loops: CDR1 SGDLS, CDR2 YYNGEE. This CDR3 is 14 amino acids long. The V gene lost 0 bases and the J gene lost 5 bases, with 9 bases spanning the gap. The CDR3 loop reads CASSVGWGDQPQHF. The DNA for the CDR3 is TGTGCCAGCAGCGTAGGATGGGGAGATCAGCCCCAGCATTTT.

The J gene is TRBJ1-6, the V gene TRBV2, with D possibly being TRBD1 (6 bases). The length of the CDR3 is 15 residues. V lost 6 bases, J lost 10 bases, and 19 bases lay in between. CDR1 and CDR2 (germline): SNHLY, FYNNEI. This CDR3 is CASSPERGLASPLHF. CDR3 in DNA: TGTGCCAGCAGCCCCGAGCGGGGGCTGGCATCACCCCTCCACTTT.

V is TRBV27 and J is TRBJ2-5, with 9 bases that match TRBD1. The J call is doubtful: the DNA matches TRBJ2-7 better. The CDR3 sequence is 15 residues long. Germline loops: CDR1 MNHEY, CDR2 SMNVEV (reference sequence). In DNA, the CDR3 is TGTGCCAGCAGTTTAGGGACAGGGCTCTCCTACGAGCAGTACTTC. This gives the protein CASSLGTGLSYEQYF.

The V call is TRBV9, the J call TRBJ2-1, with 8 bases matching TRBD2. J was trimmed by 10 bases and V by 1 base; bases with no gene match: 7. Germline assignment: CDR1 SGDLS and CDR2 YYNGEE. CDR3 size: 14 residues. The DNA for the CDR3 is TGTGCCAGCAGCGTATCGGGAGGGCCCAGCGAGCAGTTCTTC. This translates into CASSVSGGPSEQFF.

The V gene is TRBV7-3, the J gene TRBJ1-1; tentatively, D is TRBD1 (6 bases). Germline V gives CDR1 SGHTA, CDR2 FQGTGA. This CDR3 spans 14 amino acids. Trimming shortened V by 2 bases and J by 2 bases, and 9 bases separated the two germline ends. The CDR3 DNA reads TGTGCCAGCAGCTTAGGCAGGGGCAACACTGAAGCTTTCTTT. Amino acid sequence: CASSLGRGNTEAFF.

This chain joins TRBV7-8 and TRBJ2-1, with 12 bases fitting TRBD2. With V trimmed by 3 bases and J by 4 bases, 13 bases remained unmatched. CDR3 length equals 19 residues. Germline loops: CDR1 SGHVS, CDR2 FQNEAQ. CDR3 in DNA: TGTGCCAGCAGCTTGTCTCTAGCGGGAGGGTTCACAAGATACAATGAGCAGTTCTTC. Its protein is CASSLSLAGGFTRYNEQFF.

The chain combines TRBV5-4 with TRBJ2-7, with a weak D call TRBD2 (6 bases). CDR1 SGHNT and CDR2 YYREEE come from the germline V gene (reference sequence). CDR3 length: 14 residues. Trimming removed 1 base from V and 6 bases from J, with 14 bases in between. The CDR3 here is CASSLPTSTSEQYF. In DNA, the CDR3 is TGTGCCAGCAGCTTGCCAACTAGCACTTCCGAGCAGTACTTC. Supplemented by reference TRBV5-4 and TRBJ2-7, the full variable domain reads ETGVTQSPTHLIKTRGQQVTLRCSSQSGHNTVSWYQQALGQGPQFIFQYYREEENGRGNFPPRFSGLQFPNYSSELNVNALELDDSALYLCASSLPTSTSEQYFGPGTRLTVT.

The rearrangement links TRBV6-5 to TRBJ1-1, with 8 nucleotides matching TRBD1. The CDR3 is 12 amino acids. Germline V gene sequence: CDR1 MNHEY, CDR2 SVGAGI. The V segment lost 8 bases and the J segment 5 bases; nucleotides outside the gene matches: 4. CDR3 DNA: TGTGCCAGCGGACAGGGTTATACTGAAGCTTTCTTT. It is translated as CASGQGYTEAFF.

The chain couples TRBV30 to TRBJ1-5; the D is unclear. The length of the CDR3 is 15 residues. Trimming pared 3 bases from V and 6 bases from J, leaving 18 bases between. Germline lookup yields CDR1 GTSNPN and CDR2 SVGIG (reference sequence). The CDR3 loop is CAWSPRELKGQPQHF. The CDR3 nucleotides read TGTGCCTGGAGCCCACGGGAACTCAAAGGTCAGCCCCAGCATTTT.

This chain joins TRBV9 and TRBJ1-5, with D possibly TRBD1 on 5 matching bases. V was trimmed by 0 bases and J by 5 bases, leaving 12 bases between them. The germline V gene has CDR1 SGDLS and CDR2 YYNGEE. This CDR3 is built from 15 residues. For the CDR3, the DNA is TGTGCCAGCAGCGTAGGTACAGGATCGGATCAGCCCCAGCATTTT. Protein product: CASSVGTGSDQPQHF.

This rearrangement joins TRBV7-9 to TRBJ1-1; D possibly corresponds to TRBD1 (6 bases). This CDR3 region has 17 residues. Germline V gives CDR1 SEHNR, CDR2 FQNEAQ (reference sequence). V shed 5 bases and J shed 1 base, with 20 bases lying between them. CDR3 DNA sequence: TGTGCCAGCAGCACGAAAACAAAAGGGGGTCGGAACACTGAAGCTTTCTTT. This gives the protein CASSTKTKGGRNTEAFF. Looking up the rest from reference TRBV7-9 and TRBJ1-1 gives the full variable domain: DTGVSQNPRHKITKRGQNVTFRCDPISEHNRLYWYRQTLGQGPEFLTYFQNEAQLEKSRLLSDRFSAERPKGSFSTLEIQRTEQGDSAMYLCASSTKTKGGRNTEAFFGQGTRLTVV.

The chain recombines TRBV6-1 with TRBJ1-6; 9 nucleotides line up with TRBD1. Per germline, CDR1 MNHNS and CDR2 SASEGT. The V segment lost 1 base and the J segment 10 bases; nucleotides outside the gene matches: 8. CDR3 length equals 16 residues. CDR3 residues: CASSEEGGTGSSPLHF. In DNA, the CDR3 is TGTGCCAGCAGTGAAGAGGGTGGGACAGGGTCGTCACCCCTCCACTTT.

This sequence joins TRBV2 and TRBJ1-2, with 11 bases lining up with TRBD1. V was clipped by 8 bases and J by 7 bases; unmatched bases: 6. This CDR3 comprises 13 residues. Germline values: CDR1 SNHLY, CDR2 FYNNEI. CDR3 sequence: CASGRDRGGGYTF. The CDR3 DNA follows: TGTGCCAGCGGCAGGGACAGGGGGGGTGGCTACACCTTC.